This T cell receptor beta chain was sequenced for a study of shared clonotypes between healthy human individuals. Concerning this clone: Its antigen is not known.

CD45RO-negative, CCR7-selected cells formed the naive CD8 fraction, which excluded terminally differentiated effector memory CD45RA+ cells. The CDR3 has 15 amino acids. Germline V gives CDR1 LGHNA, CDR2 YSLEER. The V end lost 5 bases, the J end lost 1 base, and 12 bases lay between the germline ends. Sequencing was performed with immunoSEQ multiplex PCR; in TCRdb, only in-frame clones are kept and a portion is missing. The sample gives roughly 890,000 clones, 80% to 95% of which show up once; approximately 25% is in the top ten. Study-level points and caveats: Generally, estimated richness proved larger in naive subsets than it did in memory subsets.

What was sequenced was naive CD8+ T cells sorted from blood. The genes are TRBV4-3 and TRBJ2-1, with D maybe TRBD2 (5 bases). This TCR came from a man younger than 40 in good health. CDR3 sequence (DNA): TGCGCCAGCAGCGGGAGTCCAGGTTCCTACAATGAGCAGTTCTTC. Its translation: CASSGSPGSYNEQFF.